The rows below give T cell receptor beta chains drawn from one sample of a study of shared clonotypes between healthy human individuals. Measured with immunoSEQ multiplex PCR; TCRdb has only the in-frame clones, and not every one. Of about 2.4 million clones in the sample, approximately 90% are singletons; the top ten hold over 0.12%. Sequencing used naive CD4+ T cells sorted from blood. The receptors here all came from a man between 18 and 29 years old in good health. CDR3s include the opening cysteine and the closing phenylalanine or tryptophan. A D gene is named only where the DNA matches it firmly. Clone size is stated in some rows and not others, as once, few, many or a class when expanded.

>17|TRBV7-2|NA|TRBD2|TRBJ2-3
TGTGCCAGCAGCTTAACCGGGACTAGCGGTGGAACAGATACGCAGTATTTT
CASSLTGTSGGTDTQYF
>14|TRBV5-6|once|NA|TRBJ2-5
TGTGCCAGCAGCTTACCGGGACCACAAGAGACCCAGTACTTC
CASSLPGPQETQYF
>13|TRBV6-6|NA|NA|TRBJ2-7
TGTGCCAGCAGTTATGCCCTGGGCTACGAGCAGTACTTC
CASSYALGYEQYF
>14|TRBV5-1|once|NA|TRBJ2-3
TGCGCCAGCAGCTTGGAGCCGGGACTGGATACGCAGTATTTT
CASSLEPGLDTQYF
>18|TRBV4-2|NA|TRBD2|TRBJ2-2
TGTGCCAGCAGCCAAGAAACCCGACTAGCCCTAGGAACCGGGGAGCTGTTTTTT
CASSQETRLALGTGELFF
>11|TRBV25-1|NA|NA|TRBJ2-3
TGTGCCAGCAGTGAGGGATATACGCAGTATTTT
CASSEGYTQYF
>15|TRBV18|NA|NA|TRBJ2-4
TGTGCCAGCTCTCGCGATAGGATTACCAAAAACATTCAGTACTTC
CASSRDRITKNIQYF
>14|TRBV28|NA|NA|TRBJ2-7
TGTGCCAGCACCTTGGGGGACTTAGCTTCCGAGCAGTACTTC
CASTLGDLASEQYF
>14|TRBV10-3|once|NA|TRBJ2-2
TGTGCCATCAGTGAGCCGTACCGGTCCGGGGAGCTGTTTTTT
CAISEPYRSGELFF
>16|TRBV9|NA|NA|TRBJ1-3
TGTGCCAGCAGCGTAGATGCGGGGGCAGCTGGAAACACCATATATTTT
CASSVDAGAAGNTIYF
>12|TRBV11-3|NA|NA|TRBJ1-2
TGTGCCAGCAGCCGGGCGGACTATGGCTACACCTTC
CASSRADYGYTF
>13|TRBV7-9|NA|TRBD1|TRBJ2-5
TGTGCCAGCAGCCGGACAGGTCAAGAGACCCAGTACTTC
CASSRTGQETQYF
>15|TRBV5-1|NA|NA|TRBJ2-2
TGCGCCAGCAGCTTGCGCAGGGACGAGGCCGGGGAGCTGTTTTTT
CASSLRRDEAGELFF
>11|TRBV11-2|NA|NA|TRBJ2-1
TGTGCCAGCAGCTTAGAGTTTGAGCAGTTCTTC
CASSLEFEQFF
>16|TRBV11-1|NA|NA|TRBJ2-2
TGTGCCAGCAGCTTAAAGGGGCCAACGAACACCGGGGAGCTGTTTTTT
CASSLKGPTNTGELFF
>14|TRBV29-1|NA|NA|TRBJ2-7
TGCAGCGTTGTGGAAGGCCTACTATCCTACGAGCAGTACTTC
CSVVEGLLSYEQYF
>13|TRBV2|NA|TRBD1|TRBJ1-1
TGTGCCAGCAGTGAAGAGGGGGCCACTGAAGCTTTCTTT
CASSEEGATEAFF
>14|TRBV5-4|NA|NA|TRBJ2-5
TGTGCCAGCAGCTCACAGACTAGGGAAGAGACCCAGTACTTC
CASSSQTREETQYF
>15|TRBV5-1|once|NA|TRBJ2-3
TGCGCCAGCAGCTTACAGGGTGTCGGCACAGATACGCAGTATTTT
CASSLQGVGTDTQYF
>11|TRBV19|NA|NA|TRBJ2-1
TGTGCCAGTAGTGGGAGTGTGCTGGAGTTCTTC
CASSGSVLEFF
>15|TRBV19|few|TRBD1|TRBJ1-5
TGTGCCAGTAGCCTCAGGACAGGCCTAAATCAGCCCCAGCATTTT
CASSLRTGLNQPQHF